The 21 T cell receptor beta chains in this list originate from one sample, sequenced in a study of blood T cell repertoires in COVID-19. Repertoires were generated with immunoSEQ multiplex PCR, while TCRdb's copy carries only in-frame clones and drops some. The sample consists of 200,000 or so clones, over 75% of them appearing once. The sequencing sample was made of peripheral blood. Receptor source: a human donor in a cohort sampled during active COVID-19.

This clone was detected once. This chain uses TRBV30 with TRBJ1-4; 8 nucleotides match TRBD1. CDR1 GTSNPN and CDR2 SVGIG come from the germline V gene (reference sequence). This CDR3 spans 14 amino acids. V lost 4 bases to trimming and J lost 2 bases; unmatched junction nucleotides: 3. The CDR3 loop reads CAWTTGATNEKLFF. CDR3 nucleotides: TGTGCCTGGACGACAGGGGCCACTAATGAAAAACTGTTTTTT.

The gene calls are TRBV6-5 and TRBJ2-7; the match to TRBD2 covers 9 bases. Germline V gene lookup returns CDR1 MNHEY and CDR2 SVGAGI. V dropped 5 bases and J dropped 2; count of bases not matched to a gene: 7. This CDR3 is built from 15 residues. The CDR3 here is CASSPGLAQTYEQYF. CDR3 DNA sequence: TGTGCCAGCAGTCCAGGACTAGCGCAAACCTACGAGCAGTACTTC.

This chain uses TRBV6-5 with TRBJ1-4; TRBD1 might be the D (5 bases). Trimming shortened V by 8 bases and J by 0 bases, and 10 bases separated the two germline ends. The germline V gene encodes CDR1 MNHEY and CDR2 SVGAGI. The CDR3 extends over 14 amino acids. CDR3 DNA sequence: TGTGCCAGCGGTCGGGGGTCAACTAATGAAAAACTGTTTTTT. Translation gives CASGRGSTNEKLFF.

CDR3 loop: CASSLGLEPYNEQFF. DNA of the CDR3: TGCGCCAGCAGCCTCGGACTAGAGCCCTACAATGAGCAGTTCTTC. The V gene is TRBV5-1, the J gene TRBJ2-1, with 7 bases identical to TRBD2. CDR1 and CDR2 from the germline V gene are SGHRS and YFSETQ. The J segment lost 2 bases and the V segment lost 4 bases, leaving 6 bases of the junction unmatched. The CDR3 runs to 15 residues.

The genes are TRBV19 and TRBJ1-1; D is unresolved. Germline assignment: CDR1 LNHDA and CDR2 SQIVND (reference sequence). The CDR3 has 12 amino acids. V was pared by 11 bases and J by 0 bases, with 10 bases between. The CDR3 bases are TGTGCCTCCTCACTCATGAACACTGAAGCTTTCTTT. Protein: CASSLMNTEAFF.

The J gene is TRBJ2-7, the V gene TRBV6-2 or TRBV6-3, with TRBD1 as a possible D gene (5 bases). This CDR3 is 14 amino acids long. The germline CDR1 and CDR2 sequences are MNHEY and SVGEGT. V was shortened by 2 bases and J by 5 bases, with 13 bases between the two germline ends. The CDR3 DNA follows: TGTGCCAGCAGTTACAGGCAGGGATACCACGAGCAGTACTTC. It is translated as CASSYRQGYHEQYF.

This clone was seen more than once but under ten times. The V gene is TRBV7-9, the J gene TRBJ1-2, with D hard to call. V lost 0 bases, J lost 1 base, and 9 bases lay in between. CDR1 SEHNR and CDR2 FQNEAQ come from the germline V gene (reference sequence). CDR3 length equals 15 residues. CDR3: CASSLASGFNYGYTF. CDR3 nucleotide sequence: TGTGCCAGCAGCTTAGCTTCGGGATTTAACTATGGCTACACCTTC.

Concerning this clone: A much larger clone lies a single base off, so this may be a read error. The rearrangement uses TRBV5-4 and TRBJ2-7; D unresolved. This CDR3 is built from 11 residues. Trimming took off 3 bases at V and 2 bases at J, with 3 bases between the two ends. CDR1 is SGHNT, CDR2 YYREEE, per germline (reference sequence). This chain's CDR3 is CASSSTYEQYF. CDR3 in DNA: TGTGCCAGCAGCTCCACCTACGAGCAGTACTTC.

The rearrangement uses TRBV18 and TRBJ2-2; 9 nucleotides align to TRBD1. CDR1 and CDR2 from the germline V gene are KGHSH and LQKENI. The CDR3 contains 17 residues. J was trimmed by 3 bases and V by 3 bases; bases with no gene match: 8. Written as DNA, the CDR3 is TGTGCCAGCTCACCGGGACAGGGACTTCGGGACACCGGGGAGCTGTTTTTT. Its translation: CASSPGQGLRDTGELFF.

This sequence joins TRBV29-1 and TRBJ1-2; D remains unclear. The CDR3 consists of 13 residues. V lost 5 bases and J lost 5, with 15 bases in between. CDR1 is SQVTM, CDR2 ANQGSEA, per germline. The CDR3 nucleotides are TGCAGCGTTTCGTTGACGGAGCGTTATGGCTACACCTTC. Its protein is CSVSLTERYGYTF.

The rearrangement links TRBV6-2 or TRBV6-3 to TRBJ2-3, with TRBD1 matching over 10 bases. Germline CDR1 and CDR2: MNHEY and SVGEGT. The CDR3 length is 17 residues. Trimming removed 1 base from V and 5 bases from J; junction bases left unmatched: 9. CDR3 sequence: CASSYFEVTGGEDTQYF. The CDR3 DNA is TGTGCCAGCAGTTACTTCGAGGTGACAGGGGGCGAAGATACGCAGTATTTT.

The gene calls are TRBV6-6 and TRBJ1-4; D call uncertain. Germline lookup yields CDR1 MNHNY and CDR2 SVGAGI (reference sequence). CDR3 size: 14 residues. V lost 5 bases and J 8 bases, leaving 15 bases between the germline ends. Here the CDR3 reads CASSIGGLEEKLFF. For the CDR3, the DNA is TGTGCCAGCAGTATCGGAGGTTTAGAAGAAAAACTGTTTTTT.

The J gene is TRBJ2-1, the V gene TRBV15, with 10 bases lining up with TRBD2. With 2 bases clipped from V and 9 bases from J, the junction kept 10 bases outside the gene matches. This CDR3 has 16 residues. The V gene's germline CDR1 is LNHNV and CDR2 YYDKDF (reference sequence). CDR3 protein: CATSRTVAGGQGEQFF. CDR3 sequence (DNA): TGTGCCACCAGCAGAACCGTAGCGGGAGGTCAGGGTGAGCAGTTCTTC.

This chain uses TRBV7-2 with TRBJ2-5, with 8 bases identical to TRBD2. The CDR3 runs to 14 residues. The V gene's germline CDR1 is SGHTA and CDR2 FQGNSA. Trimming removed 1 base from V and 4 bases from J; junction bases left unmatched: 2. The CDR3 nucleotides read TGTGCCAGCAGCTTAGGGACTAGCTTAGAGACCCAGTACTTC. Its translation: CASSLGTSLETQYF.

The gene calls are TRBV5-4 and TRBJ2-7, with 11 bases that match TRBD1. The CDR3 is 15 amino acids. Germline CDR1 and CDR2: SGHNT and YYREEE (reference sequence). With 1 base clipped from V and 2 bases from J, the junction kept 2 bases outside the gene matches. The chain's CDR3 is CASSLRTGGPYEQYF. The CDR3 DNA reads TGTGCCAGCAGCTTGCGGACAGGGGGCCCCTACGAGCAGTACTTC.

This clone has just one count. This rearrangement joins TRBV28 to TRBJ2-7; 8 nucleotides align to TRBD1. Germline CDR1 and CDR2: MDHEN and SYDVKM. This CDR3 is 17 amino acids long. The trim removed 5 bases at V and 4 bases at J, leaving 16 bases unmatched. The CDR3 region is CASSPFLSGGSWYEQYF. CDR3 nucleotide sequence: TGTGCCAGCAGTCCTTTCCTGTCAGGGGGCAGTTGGTACGAGCAGTACTTC.

CDR3 bases: TGTGCCAGCAGCCAGACAGGGCCTAATGAAAAACTGTTTTTT. The encoded protein is CASSQTGPNEKLFF. The rearrangement links TRBV3-1 (or the pseudogene TRBV3-2) to TRBJ1-4; 7 bases line up with TRBD1. CDR1 and CDR2 (germline): LGHDT, YNNKEL (reference sequence). The CDR3 is 14 amino acids. Unmatched junction bases numbered 1, after V lost 3 bases and J lost 3 bases.

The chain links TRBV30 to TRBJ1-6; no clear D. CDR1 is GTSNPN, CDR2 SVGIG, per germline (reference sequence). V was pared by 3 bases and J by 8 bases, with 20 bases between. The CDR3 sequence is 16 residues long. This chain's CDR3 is CAWRPRPGRYDSPLHF. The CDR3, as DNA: TGTGCCTGGAGGCCTAGGCCCGGGAGATATGATTCACCCCTCCACTTT.

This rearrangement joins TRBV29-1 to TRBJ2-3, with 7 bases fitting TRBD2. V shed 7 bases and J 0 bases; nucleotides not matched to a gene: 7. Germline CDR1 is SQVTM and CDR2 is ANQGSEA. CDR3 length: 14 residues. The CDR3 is CSAVTSRSTDTQYF. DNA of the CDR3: TGCAGCGCCGTGACTAGCCGAAGCACAGATACGCAGTATTTT.

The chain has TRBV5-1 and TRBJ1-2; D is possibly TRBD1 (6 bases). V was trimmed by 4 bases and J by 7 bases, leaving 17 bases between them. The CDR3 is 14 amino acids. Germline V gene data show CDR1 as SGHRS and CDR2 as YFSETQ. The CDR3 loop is CASSPDRLGSGYTF. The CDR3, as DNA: TGCGCCAGCAGCCCTGACAGGTTAGGGAGTGGCTACACCTTC.

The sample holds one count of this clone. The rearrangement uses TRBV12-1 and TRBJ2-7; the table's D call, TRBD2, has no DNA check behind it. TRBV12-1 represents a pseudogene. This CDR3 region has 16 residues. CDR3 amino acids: CASSFEGGGKNYEQYF. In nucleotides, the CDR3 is TGTGCCAGCAGCTTTGAAGGAGGCGGGAAAAACTACGAGCAGTACTTC.